These 27 T cell receptor beta chains originate from one sample sequenced in a study of cytomegalovirus exposure and HLA in healthy donors. PCR amplification relied on 60 Vbeta primers (plus 13 Jbeta primers). Profiling relied on immunoSEQ multiplex PCR, and the TCRdb table lists in-frame clones only, not all of them. The sample has approximately 40,000 clones, about 80% seen once; the top ten hold 8% to 11%. What was sequenced was PBMCs. The origin of the receptors is a woman between 18 and 30 years old in good health and CMV-seropositive.

This clone was observed a single time. The gene calls are TRBV7-6 and TRBJ2-1; 10 bases agree with TRBD1. This CDR3 contains 17 residues. Germline assignment: CDR1 SGHVS and CDR2 FNYEAQ. Trimming at V came to 2 bases and at J to 4 bases, leaving 8 bases not matched to a gene. The CDR3 here is CASSLSPTGGPYNEQFF. CDR3 DNA: TGTGCCAGCAGCTTATCCCCGACAGGGGGCCCTTACAATGAGCAGTTCTTC.

The chain uses TRBV7-3 and TRBJ2-3; a weak D match, TRBD1 (7 bases). The CDR3 length is 15 residues. Trimming cost V 4 bases and J 2 bases, with 13 bases left between them. Germline CDR1 SGHTA, CDR2 FQGTGA. The CDR3 spells CASSSSGGPTDTQYF. The CDR3 DNA is TGTGCCAGCAGCTCCTCAGGGGGGCCCACAGATACGCAGTATTTT.

The J gene is TRBJ2-5, the V gene TRBV7-6; 7 bases map to TRBD1. V was pared by 1 base and J by 2 bases, with 16 bases of the junction left unmatched. The CDR3 runs to 19 residues. The germline CDR1 and CDR2 sequences are SGHVS and FNYEAQ. The CDR3 DNA follows: TGTGCCAGCAGCTTAGGTTTTACGGGAACAGGGGCCGTACAAGAGACCCAGTACTTC. Protein product: CASSLGFTGTGAVQETQYF. Based on the CDR3 plus reference TRBV7-6 and TRBJ2-5, the full variable domain is GAGVSQSPRYKVTKRGQDVALRCDPISGHVSLYWYRQALGQGPEFLTYFNYEAQQDKSGLPNDRFSAERPEGSISTLTIQRTEQRDSAMYRCASSLGFTGTGAVQETQYFGPGTRLLVL.

V is TRBV6-6 and J is TRBJ1-1; D call uncertain. Trimming shortened V by 4 bases and J by 1 base, and 16 bases separated the two germline ends. The CDR3 consists of 16 residues. Germline CDR1 MNHNY, CDR2 SVGAGI (reference sequence). This CDR3 reads CASSSSRLQWNTEAFF. The CDR3, as DNA: TGTGCCAGCAGTTCCTCCCGACTACAATGGAACACTGAAGCTTTCTTT.

The V gene is TRBV29-1, the J gene TRBJ2-3; 8 bases line up with TRBD2. Germline-derived CDR1 and CDR2 are SQVTM and ANQGSEA. The CDR3 is 14 amino acids. V gave up 7 bases and J gave up 0 bases; unmatched junction bases: 6. The CDR3 coding sequence is TGCAGCGCCCGTAGCGGGGTTAGCACAGATACGCAGTATTTT. Its translation: CSARSGVSTDTQYF.

The V gene is TRBV2, the J gene TRBJ2-7; D is uncertain. CDR3 length: 15 residues. The V end was cut by 6 bases, the J end by 1 base, with 16 bases between. Germline V gene data show CDR1 as SNHLY and CDR2 as FYNNEI. The CDR3 coding sequence is TGTGCCAGCAGGAAGACATGGGCTGGGTCCTACGAGCAGTACTTC. It specifies CASRKTWAGSYEQYF.

This clone was picked up a small number of times. This sequence joins TRBV6-5 and TRBJ2-7; TRBD2 matches at 9 bases. The V segment lost 6 bases and the J segment 7 bases; nucleotides outside the gene matches: 13. This CDR3 is built from 15 residues. CDR1 MNHEY and CDR2 SVGAGI come from the germline V gene. CDR3: CASSRQAGGVKEQYF. CDR3 in DNA: TGTGCCAGCAGCCGTCAAGCGGGAGGAGTGAAAGAGCAGTACTTC.

The chain employs TRBV5-1 and TRBJ1-4, with D tentatively TRBD1 (6 bases). Germline-derived CDR1 and CDR2 are SGHRS and YFSETQ. This CDR3 contains 16 residues. With 4 bases removed from V and 0 bases from J, the gap between germline ends came to 13 bases. CDR3 protein: CASSKGDGPTNEKLFF. Written as DNA, the CDR3 is TGCGCCAGCAGCAAGGGGGACGGGCCAACTAATGAAAAACTGTTTTTT.

This chain joins TRBV6-5 and TRBJ1-2; tentative D call: TRBD1 (6 bases). V lost 6 bases, J lost 4 bases, and 15 bases lay in between. Germline CDR1 reads MNHEY; CDR2 reads SVGAGI. The CDR3 has 14 residues. The chain's CDR3 is CASRRQALFYGYTF. DNA for the CDR3: TGTGCCAGCAGAAGACAGGCTCTTTTCTATGGCTACACCTTC.

The sample holds one count of this clone. This chain links TRBV15 with TRBJ1-4; no firm D call. The CDR3 length is 16 residues. The germline gives CDR1 LNHNV, CDR2 YYDKDF (reference sequence). With 0 bases removed from V and 0 bases from J, the gap between germline ends came to 8 bases. The CDR3 is CATSRDLAATNEKLFF. Here the CDR3 DNA reads TGTGCCACCAGCAGAGATCTGGCCGCAACTAATGAAAAACTGTTTTTT. The variable domain in full, with the rest retrieved from reference TRBV15 and TRBJ1-4, is DAMVIQNPRYQVTQFGKPVTLSCSQTLNHNVMYWYQQKSSQAPKLLFHYYDKDFNNEADTPDNFQSRRPNTSFCFLDIRSPGLGDTAMYLCATSRDLAATNEKLFFGSGTQLSVL.

The genes are TRBV2 and TRBJ2-7, with TRBD1 identical over 8 bases. V shed 4 bases and J 4 bases; nucleotides not matched to a gene: 12. This CDR3 has 16 amino acids. CDR1 and CDR2 (germline): SNHLY, FYNNEI. The CDR3 DNA is TGTGCCAGCAGTGCACGGCGAGACAGGGGCTTGTACGAGCAGTACTTC. Residues: CASSARRDRGLYEQYF. Full variable domain (outside the CDR3, taken from reference TRBV2 and TRBJ2-7): EPEVTQTPSHQVTQMGQEVILRCVPISNHLYFYWYRQILGQKVEFLVSFYNNEISEKSEIFDDQFSVERPDGSNFTLKIRSTKLEDSAMYFCASSARRDRGLYEQYFGPGTRLTVT.

V gene TRBV7-6 combines with J gene TRBJ2-3; TRBD2 is a possible D gene (5 bases). The CDR3 runs to 15 residues. In germline, CDR1 is SGHVS, CDR2 FNYEAQ. V lost 11 bases and J lost 3, with 21 bases in between. The CDR3: CAQTEGRTETDTQYF. CDR3 DNA: TGTGCCCAAACCGAGGGAAGGACCGAAACAGATACGCAGTATTTT.

This clone was observed a single time. The chain joins TRBV29-1 to TRBJ2-1; 8 bases line up with TRBD2. Germline-derived CDR1 and CDR2 are SQVTM and ANQGSEA. After removal of 7 bases from V and 3 bases from J, the junction contained 11 bases not matched to a gene. There are 15 residues in the CDR3. The CDR3 loop is CSGDLIAGSYNEQFF. CDR3 DNA: TGCAGCGGAGACTTAATAGCGGGGAGCTACAATGAGCAGTTCTTC.

V is TRBV9 and J is TRBJ2-1; possible D gene TRBD2, 6 bases. Germline loops: CDR1 SGDLS, CDR2 YYNGEE. V lost 0 bases to trimming and J lost 13 bases, with 17 bases between them. This CDR3 has 14 amino acids. CDR3 bases: TGTGCCAGCAGCGTAGTGTCGGGGGATCCTCCCCAGTTCTTC. The encoded protein is CASSVVSGDPPQFF.

V usage is TRBV7-8 and J usage is TRBJ2-1; TRBD2 aligns across 8 bases. The CDR3 contains 17 residues. V shed 0 bases and J 2 bases; nucleotides not matched to a gene: 6. Germline V CDR1 and CDR2: SGHVS, FQNEAQ. In nucleotides, the CDR3 is TGTGCCAGCAGCTTAGCAGGTGCGGGAGGAACCTACAATGAGCAGTTCTTC. Translating gives CASSLAGAGGTYNEQFF.

This chain links TRBV19 with TRBJ1-1; D unresolved. CDR3 length: 14 residues. Germline CDR1 LNHDA, CDR2 SQIVND (reference sequence). Trimming shortened V by 1 base and J by 4 bases, and 10 bases separated the two germline ends. The DNA of the CDR3 is TGTGCCAGTAGTATAGCGGCGGCGTCCACTGAAGCTTTCTTT. Encoded protein: CASSIAAASTEAFF.

A single count supports this clone. This rearrangement joins TRBV6-5 to TRBJ1-2; no firm D call. V lost 10 bases to trimming and J lost 6 bases, with 21 bases between them. Germline V gene lookup returns CDR1 MNHEY and CDR2 SVGAGI. The CDR3 has 14 residues. The CDR3 DNA follows: TGTGCCACCCAACTTCGGAGGGATCTTCATGGCTACACCTTC. This encodes CATQLRRDLHGYTF.

The rearrangement links TRBV13 to TRBJ2-1; 8 bases line up with TRBD1. J gave up 9 bases and V 3 bases, and 4 bases lay outside the gene matches. Looked up from germline, CDR1 is PRHDT and CDR2 is FYEKMQ (reference sequence). CDR3 length: 13 residues. CDR3 nucleotides: TGTGCCAGCAGCTTCTCAGGGGGCGGTGAGCAGTTCTTC. It specifies CASSFSGGGEQFF.

This clone was seen only once. This chain joins TRBV5-4 and TRBJ1-1, with D possibly matching TRBD1 (5 bases). Trimming pared 2 bases from V and 2 bases from J, leaving 10 bases between. The CDR3 is made up of 14 amino acids. Germline-derived CDR1 and CDR2 are SGHNT and YYREEE (reference sequence). This CDR3 reads CASSFRGTNTEAFF. The CDR3 DNA reads as TGTGCCAGCAGCTTTCGGGGGACTAACACTGAAGCTTTCTTT.

Comment on this clone: Sequence at one end of the junction differs from germline and may be a read error. The chain recombines TRBV7-7 with TRBJ2-3; no firm D call. This CDR3 region has 15 residues. Germline V gene lookup returns CDR1 SSHAT and CDR2 FNYEAQ (reference sequence). The CDR3 DNA reads as TGTGCTAGCAGCTTAGACCCCCAGGCCCGCTCTACGCAGTATTTT. Translating it yields CASSLDPQARSTQYF.

This chain uses TRBV5-4 with TRBJ1-2; 9 bases match TRBD1. Germline loops: CDR1 SGHNT, CDR2 YYREEE (reference sequence). The CDR3 is made up of 15 amino acids. V shed 0 bases, J shed 7 bases, and the junction held 7 bases outside the gene matches. DNA for the CDR3: TGTGCCAGCAGCTTGGGGGGACAGGGACGAAGTGGCTACACCTTC. It encodes CASSLGGQGRSGYTF.

This clone was seen a handful of times. The chain combines TRBV7-9 with TRBJ2-6, with D uncertain. Germline CDR1 reads SEHNR; CDR2 reads FQNEAQ (reference sequence). Trimming shortened V by 3 bases and J by 0 bases, and 3 bases separated the two germline ends. The CDR3 extends over 14 amino acids. In DNA form, the CDR3 reads TGTGCCAGCAGCTTTCGCTCTGGGGCCAACGTCCTGACTTTC. Translating it yields CASSFRSGANVLTF.

The chain couples TRBV7-2 to TRBJ2-1, with 7 bases that match TRBD2. V was pared by 8 bases and J by 8 bases, with 6 bases of the junction left unmatched. CDR3 length: 12 residues. CDR1 and CDR2 from the germline V gene are SGHTA and FQGNSA. The DNA for the CDR3 is TGTGCCAGCGGACTAGGAGGCTATGAGCAGTTCTTC. Translating it yields CASGLGGYEQFF. Filled out from reference TRBV7-2 and TRBJ2-1, the complete variable domain reads GAGVSQSPSNKVTEKGKDVELRCDPISGHTALYWYRQSLGQGLEFLIYFQGNSAPDKSGLPSDRFSAERTGGSVSTLTIQRTQQEDSAVYLCASGLGGYEQFFGPGTRLTVL.

This chain connects TRBV30 to TRBJ2-3; 7 bases are shared with TRBD1. Unmatched junction bases numbered 11, after V lost 5 bases and J lost 0 bases. Germline-derived CDR1 and CDR2 are GTSNPN and SVGIG (reference sequence). CDR3 length: 16 residues. CDR3 amino acids: CAWHNQDRSSTDTQYF. CDR3 DNA sequence: TGTGCCTGGCATAACCAGGACAGGTCTAGCACAGATACGCAGTATTTT. Variable domain in full (rest from reference TRBV30 and TRBJ2-3): SQTIHQWPATLVQPVGSPLSLECTVEGTSNPNLYWYRQAAGRGLQLLFYSVGIGQISSEVPQNLSASRPQDRQFILSSKKLLLSDSGFYLCAWHNQDRSSTDTQYFGPGTRLTVL.

This clone was counted once. The V call is TRBV6-1, the J call TRBJ2-7, with unresolved D. This CDR3 comprises 14 residues. V lost 5 bases to trimming and J lost 0 bases, with 11 bases between them. In germline, CDR1 is MNHNS, CDR2 SASEGT. CDR3 coding DNA: TGTGCCAGCAGTCAGACATTAAGCTCCTACGAGCAGTACTTC. It translates to CASSQTLSSYEQYF.

J is TRBJ2-1 and V is TRBV19; 8 bases match TRBD2. From germline, CDR1 is LNHDA and CDR2 SQIVND (reference sequence). There are 12 residues in the CDR3. After removal of 9 bases from V and 7 bases from J, the junction contained 5 bases not matched to a gene. CDR3 sequence: CASGRAANEQFF. DNA for the CDR3: TGTGCCAGCGGGAGGGCAGCAAATGAGCAGTTCTTC.

This chain connects TRBV12-2 to TRBJ2-7; TRBD2, the D gene given by the table, was not confirmed from the DNA. TRBV12-2 is given as a pseudogene. The CDR3 length is 18 residues. CDR3 loop: CASRLEYYNDPYTTRQYF. CDR3 DNA: TGTGCAAGTCGCTTAGAATACTATAACGATCCTTACACTACGAGGCAGTACTTC.